This T cell receptor beta chain was found in a study of blood T cell repertoires in COVID-19. At the level of the study: Spain, Italy and the United States supplied samples that represented acute and convalescent COVID-19. Nucleic acid was either cDNA or gDNA, and it came from T cells, B-cell-depleted T cells, or PBMCs.

Assay used: immunoSEQ multiplex PCR; TCRdb lists only in-frame clones, some missing. The table lists nearly 400,000 clones, roughly 86% of them singletons. This clonotype originated in a woman in her 30s who had recovered from COVID-19. The sequencing sample was made of PBMCs or T cells enriched from blood (not recorded which).

CDR3 in amino acids: CASSLGAGFGDTEAFF. The CDR3 DNA follows: TGCGCCAGCAGCTTGGGGGCAGGGTTTGGGGACACTGAAGCTTTCTTT. The chain has TRBV5-1 and TRBJ1-1; D perhaps matches TRBD1 (5 bases). Germline CDR1 is SGHRS and CDR2 is YFSETQ. There are 16 residues in the CDR3. Trimming removed 0 bases at V and 3 bases at J, with 15 bases between.